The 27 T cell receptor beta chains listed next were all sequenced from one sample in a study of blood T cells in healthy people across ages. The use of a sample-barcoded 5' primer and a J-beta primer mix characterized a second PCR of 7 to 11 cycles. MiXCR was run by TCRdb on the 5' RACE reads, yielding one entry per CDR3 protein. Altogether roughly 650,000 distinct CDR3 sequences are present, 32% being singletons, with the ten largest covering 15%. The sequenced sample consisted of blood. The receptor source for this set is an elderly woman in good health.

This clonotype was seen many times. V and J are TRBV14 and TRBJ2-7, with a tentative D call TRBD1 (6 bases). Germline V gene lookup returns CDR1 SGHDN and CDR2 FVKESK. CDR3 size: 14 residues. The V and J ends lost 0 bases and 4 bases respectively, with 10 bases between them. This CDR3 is CASSQENRDYEQYF. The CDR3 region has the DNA TGTGCCAGCAGCCAAGAGAACAGGGATTACGAGCAGTACTTC. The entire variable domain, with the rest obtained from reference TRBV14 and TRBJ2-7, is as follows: EAGVTQFPSHSVIEKGQTVTLRCDPISGHDNLYWYRRVMGKEIKFLLHFVKESKQDESGMPNNRFLAERTGGTYSTLKVQPAELEDSGVYFCASSQENRDYEQYFGPGTRLTVT.

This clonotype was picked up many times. CDR3 sequence reads: CASSPLAGGRTDTQYF. CDR3 in DNA: TGTGCCAGCAGCCCCCTAGCGGGGGGGCGCACAGATACGCAGTATTTT. J is TRBJ2-3 and V is TRBV7-3; TRBD2 matches at 12 bases. The V gene's germline CDR1 is SGHTA and CDR2 FQGTGA. This CDR3 contains 16 residues. V lost 5 bases, J lost 1 base, and 4 bases stayed unmatched.

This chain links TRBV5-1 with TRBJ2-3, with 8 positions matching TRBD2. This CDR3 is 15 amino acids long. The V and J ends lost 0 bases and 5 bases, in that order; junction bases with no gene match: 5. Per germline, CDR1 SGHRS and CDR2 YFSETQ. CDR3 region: CASSLVAGGRDTQYF. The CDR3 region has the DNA TGCGCCAGCAGCTTGGTGGCGGGGGGCCGAGATACGCAGTATTTT.

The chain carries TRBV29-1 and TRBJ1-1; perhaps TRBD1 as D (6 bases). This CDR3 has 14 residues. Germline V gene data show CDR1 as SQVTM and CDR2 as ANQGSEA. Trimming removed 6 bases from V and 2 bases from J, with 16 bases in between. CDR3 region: CSVEKAGANTEAFF. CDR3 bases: TGCAGCGTAGAGAAGGCAGGGGCTAACACTGAAGCTTTCTTT. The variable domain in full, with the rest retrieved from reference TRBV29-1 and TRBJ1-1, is SAVISQKPSRDICQRGTSLTIQCQVDSQVTMMFWYRQQPGQSLTLIATANQGSEATYESGFVIDKFPISRPNLTFSTLTVSNMSPEDSSIYLCSVEKAGANTEAFFGQGTRLTVV.

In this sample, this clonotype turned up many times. In nucleotides, the CDR3 is TGCGCCAGCAGCTTAACGGGGGGGCGGGAGACCCAGTACTTC. Translating gives CASSLTGGRETQYF. V gene TRBV5-1 combines with J gene TRBJ2-5; 8 bases are a match to TRBD2. Per germline, CDR1 SGHRS and CDR2 YFSETQ. V lost 2 bases to trimming and J lost 5 bases; unmatched junction nucleotides: 5. The CDR3 spans 14 residues.

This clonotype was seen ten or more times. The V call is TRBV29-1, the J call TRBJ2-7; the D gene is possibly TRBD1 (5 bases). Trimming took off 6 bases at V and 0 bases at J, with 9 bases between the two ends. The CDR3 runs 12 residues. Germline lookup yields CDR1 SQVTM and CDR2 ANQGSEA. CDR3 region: CSVTGSSYEQYF. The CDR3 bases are TGCAGCGTAACAGGTAGCTCCTACGAGCAGTACTTC.

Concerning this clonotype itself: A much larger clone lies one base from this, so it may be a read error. The CDR3 nucleotides read TGTGCCAGCAGCCAAGAAGGACAGGGGGCTGAAAAACCGTTTTTT. This gives the protein CASSQEGQGAEKPFF. J is TRBJ1-4 and V is TRBV4-2, with 11 bases fitting TRBD1. CDR3 size: 15 residues. From germline, CDR1 is LGHNA and CDR2 YNFKEQ.

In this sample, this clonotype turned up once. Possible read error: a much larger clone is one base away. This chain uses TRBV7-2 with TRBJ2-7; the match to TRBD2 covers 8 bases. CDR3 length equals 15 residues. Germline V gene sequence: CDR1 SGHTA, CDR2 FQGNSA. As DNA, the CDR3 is TGTGCCCGCAGCTTATACCCGGGGGGGAGGAACGAGCAGTACTTC. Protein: CARSLYPGGRNEQYF.

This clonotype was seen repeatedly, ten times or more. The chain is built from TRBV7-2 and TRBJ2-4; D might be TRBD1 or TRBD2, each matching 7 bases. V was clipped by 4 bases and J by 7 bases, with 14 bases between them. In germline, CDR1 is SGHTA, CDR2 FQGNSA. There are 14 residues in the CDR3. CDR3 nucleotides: TGTGCCAGCAGCTCTCAGGGGGGGGCGAACATTCAGTACTTC. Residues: CASSSQGGANIQYF.

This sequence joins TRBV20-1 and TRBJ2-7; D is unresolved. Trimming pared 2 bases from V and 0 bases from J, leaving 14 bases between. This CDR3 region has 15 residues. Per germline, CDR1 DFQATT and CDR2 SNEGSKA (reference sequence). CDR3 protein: CSARQSMYSSYEQYF. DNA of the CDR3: TGCAGTGCTAGACAATCCATGTATTCCTCCTACGAGCAGTACTTC.

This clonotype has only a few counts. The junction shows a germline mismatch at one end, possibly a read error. CDR3 loop: CASSWTGGRNAEAFF. The CDR3 DNA is TGTGCCAGCAGTTGGACAGGGGGAAGGAACGCTGAAGCTTTCTTT. V and J are TRBV12-3 or TRBV12-4 and TRBJ1-1, with 10 positions matching TRBD1. The CDR3 is 15 residues long.

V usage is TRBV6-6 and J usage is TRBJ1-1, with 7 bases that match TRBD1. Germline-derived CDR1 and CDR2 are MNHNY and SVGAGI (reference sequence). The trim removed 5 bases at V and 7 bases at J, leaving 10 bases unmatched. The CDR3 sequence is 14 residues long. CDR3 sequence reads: CASSRTRGQGEAFF. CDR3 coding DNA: TGTGCCAGCAGTCGAACAAGGGGGCAGGGTGAAGCTTTCTTT.

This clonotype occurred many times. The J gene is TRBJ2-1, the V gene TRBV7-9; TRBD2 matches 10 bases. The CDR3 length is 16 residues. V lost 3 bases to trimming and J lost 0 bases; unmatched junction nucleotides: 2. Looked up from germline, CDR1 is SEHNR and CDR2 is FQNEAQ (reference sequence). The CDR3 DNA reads TGTGCCAGCAGCTTCCAGCGGGGGGGCTCCTACAATGAGCAGTTCTTC. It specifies CASSFQRGGSYNEQFF.

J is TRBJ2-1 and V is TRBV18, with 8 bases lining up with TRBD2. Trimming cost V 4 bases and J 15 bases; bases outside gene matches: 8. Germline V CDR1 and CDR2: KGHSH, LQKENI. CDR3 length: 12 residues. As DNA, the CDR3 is TGTGCCAGCTCACAGACGACGGGGGGGGTGTTCTTC. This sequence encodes CASSQTTGGVFF.

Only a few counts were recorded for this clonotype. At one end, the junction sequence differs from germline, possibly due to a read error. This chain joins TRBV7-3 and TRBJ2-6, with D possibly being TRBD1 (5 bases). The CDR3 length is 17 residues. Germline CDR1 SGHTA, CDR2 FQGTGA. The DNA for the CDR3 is TGTGCCAGCAGCTTAACCGGCAGCAGCTCTGGGGCCAATGTCCGGACTTTC. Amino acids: CASSLTGSSSGANVRTF.

The CDR3 DNA reads as TGCAGTGCCGGAGCCGGGGAGGTAGACCAGCCCCAGCATTTT. Amino acids: CSAGAGEVDQPQHF. The V call is TRBV20-1, the J call TRBJ1-5; the D is unclear. Trimming shortened V by 6 bases and J by 7 bases, and 19 bases separated the two germline ends. Germline V gives CDR1 DFQATT, CDR2 SNEGSKA (reference sequence). This CDR3 contains 14 residues.

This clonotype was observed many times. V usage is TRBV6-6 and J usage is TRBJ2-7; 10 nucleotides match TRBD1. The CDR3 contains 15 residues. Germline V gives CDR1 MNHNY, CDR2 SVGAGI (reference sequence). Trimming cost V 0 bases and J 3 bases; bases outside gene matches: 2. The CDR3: CASSYSGQGNYEQYF. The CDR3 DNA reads TGTGCCAGCAGTTACTCGGGACAGGGGAACTACGAGCAGTACTTC.

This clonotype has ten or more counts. The CDR3 sequence: CASSRGGPGDIQYF. CDR3 sequence (DNA): TGTGCCAGCAGCCGCGGGGGACCCGGGGACATTCAGTACTTC. This chain connects TRBV6-5 to TRBJ2-4, with 7 bases identical to TRBD2. CDR3 size: 14 residues. CDR1 MNHEY and CDR2 SVGAGI come from the germline V gene. With V trimmed by 6 bases and J by 8 bases, 10 bases remained unmatched.

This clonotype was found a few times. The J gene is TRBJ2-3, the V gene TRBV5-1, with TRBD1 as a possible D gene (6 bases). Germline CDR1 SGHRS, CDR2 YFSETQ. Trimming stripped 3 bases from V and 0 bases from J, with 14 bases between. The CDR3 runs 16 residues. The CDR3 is CASSSPGQPSTDTQYF. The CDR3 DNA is TGCGCCAGCAGCTCACCAGGACAGCCCAGCACAGATACGCAGTATTTT.

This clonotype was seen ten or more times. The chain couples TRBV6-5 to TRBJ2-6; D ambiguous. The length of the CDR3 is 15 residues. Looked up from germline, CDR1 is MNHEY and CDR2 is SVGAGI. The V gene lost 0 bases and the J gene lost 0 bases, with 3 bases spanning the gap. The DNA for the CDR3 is TGTGCCAGCAGTTACTCCCTCTCTGGGGCCAACGTCCTGACTTTC. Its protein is CASSYSLSGANVLTF.

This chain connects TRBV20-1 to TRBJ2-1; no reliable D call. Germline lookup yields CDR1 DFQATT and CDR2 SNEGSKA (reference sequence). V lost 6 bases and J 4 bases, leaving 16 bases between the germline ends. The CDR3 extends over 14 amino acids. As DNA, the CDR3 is TGCAGTGCCCTCTCCAGCGAGATTTACAATGAGCAGTTCTTC. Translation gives CSALSSEIYNEQFF.

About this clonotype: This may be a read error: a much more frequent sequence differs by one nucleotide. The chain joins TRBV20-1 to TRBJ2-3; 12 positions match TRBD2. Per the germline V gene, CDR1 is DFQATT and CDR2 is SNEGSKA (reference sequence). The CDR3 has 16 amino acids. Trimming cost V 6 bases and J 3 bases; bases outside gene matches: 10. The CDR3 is CSAATSGGTMTDTQYF. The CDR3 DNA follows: TGCAGTGCGGCGACTAGCGGGGGCACGATGACAGATACGCAGTATTTT.

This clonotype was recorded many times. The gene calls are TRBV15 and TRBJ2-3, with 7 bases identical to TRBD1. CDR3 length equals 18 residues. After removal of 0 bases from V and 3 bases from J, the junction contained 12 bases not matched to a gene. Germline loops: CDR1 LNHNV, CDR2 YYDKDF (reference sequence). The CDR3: CATSRDLMGQQKTDTQYF. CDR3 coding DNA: TGTGCCACCAGCAGAGATTTAATGGGACAGCAAAAAACAGATACGCAGTATTTT.

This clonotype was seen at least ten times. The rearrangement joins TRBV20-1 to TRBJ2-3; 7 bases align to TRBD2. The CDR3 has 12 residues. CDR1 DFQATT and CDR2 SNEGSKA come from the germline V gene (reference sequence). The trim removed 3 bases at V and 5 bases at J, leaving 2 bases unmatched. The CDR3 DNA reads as TGCAGTGCTAGCGGGGGGTTAGATACGCAGTATTTT. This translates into CSASGGLDTQYF.

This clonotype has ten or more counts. The CDR3 nucleotides read TGCAGTGCTAGAGCGGGACAGAGCTACGAGCAGTACTTC. Translated: CSARAGQSYEQYF. The J gene is TRBJ2-7, the V gene TRBV20-1; 7 bases align to TRBD1. Germline V gene data show CDR1 as DFQATT and CDR2 as SNEGSKA (reference sequence). CDR3 length: 13 residues. Germline trimming cut 1 base from V and 3 bases from J; bases unmatched to any gene: 3.

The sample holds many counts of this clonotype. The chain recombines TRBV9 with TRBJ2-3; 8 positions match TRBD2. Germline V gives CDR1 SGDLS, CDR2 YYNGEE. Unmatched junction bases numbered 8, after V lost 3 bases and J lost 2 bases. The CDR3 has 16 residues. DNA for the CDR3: TGTGCCAGCAGCGCTGGACGGGGGGGCAACACAGATACGCAGTATTTT. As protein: CASSAGRGGNTDTQYF.

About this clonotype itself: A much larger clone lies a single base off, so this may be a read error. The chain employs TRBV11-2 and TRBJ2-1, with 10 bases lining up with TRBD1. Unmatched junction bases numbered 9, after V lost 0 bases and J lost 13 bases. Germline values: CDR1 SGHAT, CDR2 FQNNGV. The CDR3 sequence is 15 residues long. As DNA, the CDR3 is TGTGCCAGCAGCTTAGACGGGACAGGGGACGAGACCCAGTTCTTC. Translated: CASSLDGTGDETQFF.